One and the same sample provided the 7 T cell receptor beta chains below, sequenced in a study of CXCR3-negative and CXCR3-positive naive CD8 T cells. In preparing the TRB cDNA libraries, 5' RACE with UMI labels was used. TCRdb reanalyzed the 5' RACE reads, giving one entry per CDR3 protein sequence and no DNA. Reported are 100,000 to 150,000 distinct CDR3 sequences; the ten largest clones contain 0.45% to 0.55%. Sequencing input: naive CXCR3- CD8+ T cells from blood. Subset given: CD45RO-CCR7+CD27+CD95- naive CD8+ T cells lacking CXCR3 (TNR3-). These receptors were taken from a human donor in good health. Some clones in this sample may be carry-over from other donors' samples.

The chain couples TRBV12-3 or TRBV12-4 to TRBJ2-7. The CDR3 loop spans 11 amino acids. CDR3 loop: CASSLTREQYF.

V and J are TRBV10-3 and TRBJ2-5; no DNA is available, so the TRBD2 call from TCRdb remains unchecked. There are 19 residues in the CDR3. Germline CDR1 is ENHRY and CDR2 is SYGVKD. Here the CDR3 reads CAISEIKLVEPKPMETQYF.

This chain connects TRBV28 to TRBJ2-7. This CDR3 spans 14 amino acids. CDR1 and CDR2 from the germline V gene are MDHEN and SYDVKM. The CDR3 spells CASSLGRSIYEQYF. Based on the CDR3 plus reference TRBV28 and TRBJ2-7, the full variable domain is DVKVTQSSRYLVKRTGEKVFLECVQDMDHENMFWYRQDPGLGLRLIYFSYDVKMKEKGDIPEGYSVSREKKERFSLILESASTNQTSMYLCASSLGRSIYEQYFGPGTRLTVT.

The rearrangement uses TRBV5-1 and TRBJ2-1; TCRdb selects TRBD1, and the lack of DNA leaves this call unchecked. Germline-derived CDR1 and CDR2 are SGHRS and YFSETQ. The length of the CDR3 is 13 residues. The CDR3 loop reads CASSLGTEEEQFF.

The rearrangement joins TRBV19 to TRBJ2-7; TCRdb indicates TRBD1, and absent DNA this call remains unverified. The germline CDR1 and CDR2 sequences are LNHDA and SQIVND (reference sequence). The CDR3 runs 14 residues. The CDR3: CASSMFGTSSEQYF.

The chain links TRBV7-3 to TRBJ1-1; with no DNA, the TCRdb D assignment of TRBD1 cannot be verified. The CDR3 has 18 residues. CDR1 is SGHTA and CDR2 is FQGTGA in the germline V gene. The CDR3 protein is CASSPDYSTKTQDRGAFF.

The chain has TRBV12-3 or TRBV12-4 and TRBJ2-3. The CDR3 has 16 amino acids. CDR3 sequence reads: CASSLAPQAATDTQYF.